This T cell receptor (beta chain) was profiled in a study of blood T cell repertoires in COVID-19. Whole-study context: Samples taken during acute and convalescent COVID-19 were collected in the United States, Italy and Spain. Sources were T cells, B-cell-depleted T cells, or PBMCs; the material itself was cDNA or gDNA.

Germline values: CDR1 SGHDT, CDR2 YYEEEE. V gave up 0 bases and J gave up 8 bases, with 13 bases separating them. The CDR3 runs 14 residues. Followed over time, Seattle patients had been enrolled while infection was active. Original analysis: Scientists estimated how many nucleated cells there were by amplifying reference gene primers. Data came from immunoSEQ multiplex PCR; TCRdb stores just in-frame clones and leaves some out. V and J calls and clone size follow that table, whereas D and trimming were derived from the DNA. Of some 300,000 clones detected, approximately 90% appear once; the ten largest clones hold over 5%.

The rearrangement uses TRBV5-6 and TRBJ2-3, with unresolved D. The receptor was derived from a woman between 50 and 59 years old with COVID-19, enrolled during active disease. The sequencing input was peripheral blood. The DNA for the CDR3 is TGTGCCAGCAGCTTGGTGTTCTTTCCAGTTACGCAGTATTTT. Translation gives CASSLVFFPVTQYF.